This TCR beta chain was identified in a study of blood T cell repertoires in COVID-19. Measured with immunoSEQ multiplex PCR; TCRdb has only the in-frame clones, and not every one. The profile shows 200,000 or so clones, about 80% of them singletons. This clone came up once. Germline CDR1 and CDR2: MNHEY and SVGEGT. V lost 6 bases to trimming and J lost 3 bases; unmatched junction nucleotides: 4. The CDR3 spans 14 residues. Sequences were obtained from PBMCs or T cells enriched from blood (not recorded which). The chain uses TRBV6-2 or TRBV6-3 and TRBJ1-5, with 8 bases aligning to TRBD1. The TCR comes from a man in his forties who had recovered from COVID-19. The CDR3 coding sequence is TGTGCCAGCAGCCCGACAGGGGACAATCAGCCCCAGCATTTT. Amino acid sequence: CASSPTGDNQPQHF.